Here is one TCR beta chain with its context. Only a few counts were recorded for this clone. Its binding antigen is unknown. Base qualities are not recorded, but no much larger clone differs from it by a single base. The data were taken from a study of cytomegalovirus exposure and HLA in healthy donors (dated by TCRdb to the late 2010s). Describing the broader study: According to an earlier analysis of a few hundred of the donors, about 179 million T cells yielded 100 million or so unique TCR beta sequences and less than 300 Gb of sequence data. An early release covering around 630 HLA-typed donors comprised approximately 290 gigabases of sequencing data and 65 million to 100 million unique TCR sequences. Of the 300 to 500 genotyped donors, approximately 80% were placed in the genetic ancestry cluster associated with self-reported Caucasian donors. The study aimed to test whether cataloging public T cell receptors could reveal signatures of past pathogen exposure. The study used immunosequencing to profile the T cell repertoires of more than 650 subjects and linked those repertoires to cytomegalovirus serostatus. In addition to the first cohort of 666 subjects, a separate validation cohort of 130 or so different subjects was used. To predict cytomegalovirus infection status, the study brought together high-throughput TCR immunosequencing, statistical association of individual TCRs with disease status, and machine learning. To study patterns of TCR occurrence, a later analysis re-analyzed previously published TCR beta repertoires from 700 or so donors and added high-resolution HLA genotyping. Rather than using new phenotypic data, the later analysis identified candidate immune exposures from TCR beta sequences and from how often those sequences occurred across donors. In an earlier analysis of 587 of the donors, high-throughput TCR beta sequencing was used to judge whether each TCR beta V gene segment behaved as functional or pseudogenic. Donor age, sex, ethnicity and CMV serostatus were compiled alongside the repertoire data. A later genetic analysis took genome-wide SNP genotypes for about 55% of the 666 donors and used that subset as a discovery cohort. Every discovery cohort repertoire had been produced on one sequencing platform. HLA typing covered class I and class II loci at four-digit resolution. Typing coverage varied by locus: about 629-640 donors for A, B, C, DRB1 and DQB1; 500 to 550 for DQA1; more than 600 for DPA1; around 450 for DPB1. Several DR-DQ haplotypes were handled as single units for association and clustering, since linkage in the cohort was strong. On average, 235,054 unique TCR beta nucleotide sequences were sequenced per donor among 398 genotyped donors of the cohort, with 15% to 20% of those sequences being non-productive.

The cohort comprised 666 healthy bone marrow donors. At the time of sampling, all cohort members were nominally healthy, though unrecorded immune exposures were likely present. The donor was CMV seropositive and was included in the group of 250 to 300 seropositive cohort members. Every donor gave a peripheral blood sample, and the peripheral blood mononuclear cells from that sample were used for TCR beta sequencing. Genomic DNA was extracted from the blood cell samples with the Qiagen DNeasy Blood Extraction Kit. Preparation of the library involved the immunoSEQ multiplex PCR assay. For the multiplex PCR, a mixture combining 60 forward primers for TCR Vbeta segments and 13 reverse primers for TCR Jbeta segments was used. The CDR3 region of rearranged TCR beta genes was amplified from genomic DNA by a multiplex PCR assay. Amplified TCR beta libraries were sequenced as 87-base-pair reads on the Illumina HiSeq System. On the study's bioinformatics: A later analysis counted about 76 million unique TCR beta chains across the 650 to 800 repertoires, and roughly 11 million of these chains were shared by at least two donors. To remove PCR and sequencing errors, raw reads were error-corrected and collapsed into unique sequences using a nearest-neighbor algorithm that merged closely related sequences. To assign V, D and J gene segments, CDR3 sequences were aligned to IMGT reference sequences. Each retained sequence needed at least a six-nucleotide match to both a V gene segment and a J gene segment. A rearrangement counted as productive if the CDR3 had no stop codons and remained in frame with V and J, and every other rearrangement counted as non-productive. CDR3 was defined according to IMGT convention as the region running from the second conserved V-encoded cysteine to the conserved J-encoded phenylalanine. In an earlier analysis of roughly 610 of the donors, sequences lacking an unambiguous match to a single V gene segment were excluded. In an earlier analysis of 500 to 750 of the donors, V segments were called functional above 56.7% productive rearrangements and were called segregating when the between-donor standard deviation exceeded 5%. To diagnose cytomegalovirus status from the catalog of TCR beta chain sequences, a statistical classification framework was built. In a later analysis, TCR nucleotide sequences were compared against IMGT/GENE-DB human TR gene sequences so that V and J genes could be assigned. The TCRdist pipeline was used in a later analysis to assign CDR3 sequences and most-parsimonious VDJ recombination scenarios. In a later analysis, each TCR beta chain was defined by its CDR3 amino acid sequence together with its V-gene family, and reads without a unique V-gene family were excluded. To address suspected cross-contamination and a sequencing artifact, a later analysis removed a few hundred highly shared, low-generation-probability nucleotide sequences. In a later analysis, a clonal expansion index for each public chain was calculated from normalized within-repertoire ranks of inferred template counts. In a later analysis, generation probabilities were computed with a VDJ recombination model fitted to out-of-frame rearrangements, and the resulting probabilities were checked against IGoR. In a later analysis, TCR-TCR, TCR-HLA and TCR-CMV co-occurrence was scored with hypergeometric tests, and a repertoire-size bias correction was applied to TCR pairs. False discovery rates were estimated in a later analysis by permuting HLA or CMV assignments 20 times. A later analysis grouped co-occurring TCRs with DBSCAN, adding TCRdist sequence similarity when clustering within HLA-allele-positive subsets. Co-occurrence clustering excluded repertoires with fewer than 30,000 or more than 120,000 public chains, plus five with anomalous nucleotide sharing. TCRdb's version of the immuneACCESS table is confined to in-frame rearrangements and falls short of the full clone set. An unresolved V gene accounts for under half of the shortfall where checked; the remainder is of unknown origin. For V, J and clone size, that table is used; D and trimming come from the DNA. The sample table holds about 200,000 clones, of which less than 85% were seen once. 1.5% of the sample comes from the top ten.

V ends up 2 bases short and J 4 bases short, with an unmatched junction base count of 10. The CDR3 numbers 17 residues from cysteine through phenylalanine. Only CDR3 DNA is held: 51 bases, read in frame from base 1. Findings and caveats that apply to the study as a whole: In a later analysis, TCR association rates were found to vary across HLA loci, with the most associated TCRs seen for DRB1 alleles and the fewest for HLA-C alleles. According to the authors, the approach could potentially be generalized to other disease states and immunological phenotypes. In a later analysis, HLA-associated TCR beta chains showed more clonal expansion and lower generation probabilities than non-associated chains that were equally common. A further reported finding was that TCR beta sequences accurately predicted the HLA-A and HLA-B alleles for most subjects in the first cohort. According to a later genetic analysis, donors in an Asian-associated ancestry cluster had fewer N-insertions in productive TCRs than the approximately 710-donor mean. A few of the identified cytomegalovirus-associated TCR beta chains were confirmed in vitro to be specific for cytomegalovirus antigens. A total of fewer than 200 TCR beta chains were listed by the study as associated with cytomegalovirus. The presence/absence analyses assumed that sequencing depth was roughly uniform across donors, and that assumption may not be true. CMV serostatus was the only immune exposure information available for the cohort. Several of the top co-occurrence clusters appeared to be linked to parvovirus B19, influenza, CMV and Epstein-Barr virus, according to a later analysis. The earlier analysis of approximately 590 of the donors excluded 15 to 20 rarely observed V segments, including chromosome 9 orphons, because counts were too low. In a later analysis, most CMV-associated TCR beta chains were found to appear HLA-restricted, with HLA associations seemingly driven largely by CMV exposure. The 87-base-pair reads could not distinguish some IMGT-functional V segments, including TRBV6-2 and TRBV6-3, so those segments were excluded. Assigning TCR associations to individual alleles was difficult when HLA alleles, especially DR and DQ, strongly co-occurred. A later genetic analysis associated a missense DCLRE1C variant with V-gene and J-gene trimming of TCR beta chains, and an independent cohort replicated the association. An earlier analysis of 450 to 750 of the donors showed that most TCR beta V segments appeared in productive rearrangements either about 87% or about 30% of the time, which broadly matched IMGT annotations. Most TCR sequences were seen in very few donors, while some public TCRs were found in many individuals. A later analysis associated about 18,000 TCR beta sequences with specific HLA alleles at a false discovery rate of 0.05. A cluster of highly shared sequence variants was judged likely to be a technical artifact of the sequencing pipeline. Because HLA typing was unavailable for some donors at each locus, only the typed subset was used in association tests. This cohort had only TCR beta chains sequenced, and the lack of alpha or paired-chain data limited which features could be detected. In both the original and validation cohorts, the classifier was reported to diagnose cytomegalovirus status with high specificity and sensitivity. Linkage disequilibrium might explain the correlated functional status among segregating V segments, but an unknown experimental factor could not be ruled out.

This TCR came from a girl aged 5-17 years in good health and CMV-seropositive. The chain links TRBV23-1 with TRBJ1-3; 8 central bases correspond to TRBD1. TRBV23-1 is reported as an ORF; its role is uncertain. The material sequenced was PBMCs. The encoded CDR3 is CASSQIQPWTGGNTIYF. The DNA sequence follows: TGCGCCAGCAGTCAAATTCAGCCATGGACAGGGGGAAACACCATATATTTT.